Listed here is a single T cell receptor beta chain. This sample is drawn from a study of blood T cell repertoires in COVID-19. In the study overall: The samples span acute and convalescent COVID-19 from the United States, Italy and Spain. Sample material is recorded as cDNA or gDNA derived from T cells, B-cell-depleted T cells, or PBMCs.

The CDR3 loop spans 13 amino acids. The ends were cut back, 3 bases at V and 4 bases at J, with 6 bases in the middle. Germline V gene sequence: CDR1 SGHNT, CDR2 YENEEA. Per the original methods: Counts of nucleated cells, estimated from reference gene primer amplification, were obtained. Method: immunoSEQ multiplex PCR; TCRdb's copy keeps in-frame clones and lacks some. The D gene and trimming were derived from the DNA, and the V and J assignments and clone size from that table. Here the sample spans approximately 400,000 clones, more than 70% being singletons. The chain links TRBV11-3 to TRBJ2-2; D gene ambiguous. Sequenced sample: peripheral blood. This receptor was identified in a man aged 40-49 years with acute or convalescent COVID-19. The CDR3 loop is CASSLFSTGELFF. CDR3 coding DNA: TGTGCCAGCAGCTTGTTCTCCACCGGGGAGCTGTTTTTT.